This T cell receptor (beta chain) was identified during a study of regulatory T cells in long-lasting Graves disease. At the level of the study: Those with persistent Graves' disease had received antithyroid drugs for over 5 years with positive TSH receptor antibodies.

Details on this clonotype: Its antigen is not identified.

The CDR3 is made up of 14 amino acids. The germline gives CDR1 DFQATT, CDR2 SNEGSKA (reference sequence). Trimming removed 6 bases at V and 6 bases at J, with 20 bases between. The time point denotes: persistent/refractory GD, antithyroid drugs over 5 years with positive TRAb. PBMCs were the source of the RNA used for TCR sequencing. An endocrinology department in Xi'an, China, supplied the patients. Library construction for TCR beta used iRepertoire HTBI primers and Arm-PCR of CDR3 regions. MiXCR was run by TCRdb on the multiplex PCR reads, yielding one entry per CDR3 protein. The sample shows some 470,000 distinct CDR3 sequences, around a fifth of them seen only once. Study-level points and caveats: TRBV28 was favored in persistent disease, as were TRBJ1-2 and TRBJ2-5. Clonotypes that were public and shared totalled about 2,500 in persistent patients versus roughly 1,000 in new patients.

The sample consisted of peripheral blood mononuclear cells (PBMCs), taken when the disease was refractory, from a patient treated with antithyroid drugs. The chain is built from TRBV20-1 and TRBJ1-2, with D tentatively TRBD1 (5 bases). This sequence originates from a female donor with Graves disease. DNA of the CDR3: TGCAGTGCCGGTTTAACGGGACCACAAGATGGCTACACCTTC. Translation: CSAGLTGPQDGYTF.